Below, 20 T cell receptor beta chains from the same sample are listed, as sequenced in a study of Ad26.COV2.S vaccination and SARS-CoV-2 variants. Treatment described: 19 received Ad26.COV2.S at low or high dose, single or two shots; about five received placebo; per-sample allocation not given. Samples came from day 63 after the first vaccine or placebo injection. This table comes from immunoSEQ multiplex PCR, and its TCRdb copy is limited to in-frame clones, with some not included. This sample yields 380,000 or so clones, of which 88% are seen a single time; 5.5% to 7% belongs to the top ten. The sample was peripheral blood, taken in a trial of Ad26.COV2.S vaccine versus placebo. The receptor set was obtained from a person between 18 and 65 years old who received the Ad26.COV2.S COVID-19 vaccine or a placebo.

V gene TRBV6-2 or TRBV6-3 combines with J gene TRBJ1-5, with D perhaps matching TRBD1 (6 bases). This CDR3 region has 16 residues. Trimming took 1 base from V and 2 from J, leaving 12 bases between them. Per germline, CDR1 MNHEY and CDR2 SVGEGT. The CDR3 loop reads CASSYLGGGGNQPQHF. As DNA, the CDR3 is TGTGCCAGCAGTTACTTAGGAGGGGGTGGCAATCAGCCCCAGCATTTT.

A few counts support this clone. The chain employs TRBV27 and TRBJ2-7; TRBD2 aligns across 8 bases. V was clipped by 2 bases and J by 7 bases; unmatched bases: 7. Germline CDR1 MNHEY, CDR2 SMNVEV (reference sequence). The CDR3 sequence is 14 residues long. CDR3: CASSLLGRADEQYF. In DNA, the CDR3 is TGTGCCAGCAGTTTACTCGGGAGGGCCGATGAGCAGTACTTC.

This CDR3 reads CASSLGQGLDNEQFF. In DNA form, the CDR3 reads TGTGCCAGCAGCTTAGGACAGGGTCTGGACAATGAGCAGTTCTTC. The rearrangement uses TRBV7-9 and TRBJ2-1; 7 positions match TRBD1. The ends lost 1 base at V and 5 bases at J; junction bases unmatched: 5. Germline CDR1 is SEHNR and CDR2 is FQNEAQ (reference sequence). CDR3 length equals 15 residues.

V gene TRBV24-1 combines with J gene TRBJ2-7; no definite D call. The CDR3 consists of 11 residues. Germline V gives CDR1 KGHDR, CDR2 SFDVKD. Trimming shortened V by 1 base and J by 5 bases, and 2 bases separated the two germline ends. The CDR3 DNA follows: TGTGCCACCAGTGATTTCAACGAGCAGTACTTC. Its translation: CATSDFNEQYF.

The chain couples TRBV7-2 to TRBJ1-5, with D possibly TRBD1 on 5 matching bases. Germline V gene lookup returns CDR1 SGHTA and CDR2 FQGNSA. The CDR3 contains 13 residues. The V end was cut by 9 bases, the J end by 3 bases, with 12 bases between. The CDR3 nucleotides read TGTGCCAGTCACCCGGGACTCAATCAGCCCCAGCATTTT. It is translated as CASHPGLNQPQHF.

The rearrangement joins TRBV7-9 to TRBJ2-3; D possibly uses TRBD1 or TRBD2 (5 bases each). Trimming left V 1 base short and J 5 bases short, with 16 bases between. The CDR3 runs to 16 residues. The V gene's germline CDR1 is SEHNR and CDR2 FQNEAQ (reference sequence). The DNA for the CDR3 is TGTGCCAGCAGCTTAGGGGGACGTCGGGTGGGAGATACGCAGTATTTT. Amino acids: CASSLGGRRVGDTQYF.

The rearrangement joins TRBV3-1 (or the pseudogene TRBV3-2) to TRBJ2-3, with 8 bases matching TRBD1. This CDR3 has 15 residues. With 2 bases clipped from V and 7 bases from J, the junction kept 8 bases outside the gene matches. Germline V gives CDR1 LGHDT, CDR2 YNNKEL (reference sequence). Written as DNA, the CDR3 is TGTGCCAGCAGCCAAAACAGGGGGGAGTCGAATACGCAGTATTTT. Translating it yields CASSQNRGESNTQYF.

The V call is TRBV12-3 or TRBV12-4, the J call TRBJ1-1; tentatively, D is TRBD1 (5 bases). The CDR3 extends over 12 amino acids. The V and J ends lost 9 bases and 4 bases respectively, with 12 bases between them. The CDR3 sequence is CASQQGGTEAFF. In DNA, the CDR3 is TGTGCCAGTCAGCAGGGCGGCACTGAAGCTTTCTTT.

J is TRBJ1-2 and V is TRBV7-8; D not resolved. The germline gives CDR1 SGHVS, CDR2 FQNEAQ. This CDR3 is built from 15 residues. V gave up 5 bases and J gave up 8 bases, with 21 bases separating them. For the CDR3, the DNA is TGTGCCAGCAGCCAATTAAACGTAGACCGCATGGGCTACACCTTC. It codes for CASSQLNVDRMGYTF. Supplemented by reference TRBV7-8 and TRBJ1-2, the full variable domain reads GAGVSQSPRYKVAKRGQDVALRCDPISGHVSLFWYQQALGQGPEFLTYFQNEAQLDKSGLPSDRFFAERPEGSVSTLKIQRTQQEDSAVYLCASSQLNVDRMGYTFGSGTRLTVV.

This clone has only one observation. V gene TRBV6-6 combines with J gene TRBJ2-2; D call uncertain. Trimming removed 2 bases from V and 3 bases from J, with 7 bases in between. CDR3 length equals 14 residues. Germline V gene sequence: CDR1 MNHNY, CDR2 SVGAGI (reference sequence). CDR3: CASSYKAYTGELFF. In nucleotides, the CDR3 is TGTGCCAGCAGTTACAAGGCCTACACCGGGGAGCTGTTTTTT.

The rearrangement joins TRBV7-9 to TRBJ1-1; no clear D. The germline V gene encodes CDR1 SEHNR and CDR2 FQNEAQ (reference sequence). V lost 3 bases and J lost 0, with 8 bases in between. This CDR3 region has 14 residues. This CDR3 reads CASSFSSLNTEAFF. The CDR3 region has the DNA TGTGCCAGCAGCTTTTCCTCGTTGAACACTGAAGCTTTCTTT.

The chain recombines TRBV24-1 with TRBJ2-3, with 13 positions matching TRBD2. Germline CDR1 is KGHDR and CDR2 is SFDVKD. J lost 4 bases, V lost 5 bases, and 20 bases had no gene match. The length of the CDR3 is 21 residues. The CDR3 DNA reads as TGTGCCACCAGTGGTTCGTGGAAACTAGCGGGAGGGTATCAATGGGCAGATACGCAGTATTTT. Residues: CATSGSWKLAGGYQWADTQYF.

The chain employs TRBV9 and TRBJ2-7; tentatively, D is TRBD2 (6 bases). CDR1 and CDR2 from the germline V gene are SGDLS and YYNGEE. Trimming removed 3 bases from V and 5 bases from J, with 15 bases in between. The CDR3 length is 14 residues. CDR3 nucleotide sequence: TGTGCCAGCAGCGCGCGATGGAGGGACGACGAGCAGTACTTC. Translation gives CASSARWRDDEQYF.

The CDR3 sequence: CASSVFPDTQYF. The CDR3 DNA sequence: TGTGCCAGCAGTGTCTTTCCAGATACGCAGTATTTT. The V gene is TRBV5-8, the J gene TRBJ2-3; D is unclear. Trimming removed 5 bases at V and 4 bases at J, with 8 bases between. Germline assignment: CDR1 SGHTS and CDR2 YDEGEE. The CDR3 extends over 12 amino acids.

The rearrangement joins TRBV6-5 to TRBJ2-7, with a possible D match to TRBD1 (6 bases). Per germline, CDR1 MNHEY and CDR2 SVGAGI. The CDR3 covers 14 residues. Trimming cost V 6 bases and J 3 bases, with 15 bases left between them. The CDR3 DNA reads TGTGCCAGCAGCCCCCGGACAGAAGACTACGAGCAGTACTTC. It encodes CASSPRTEDYEQYF.

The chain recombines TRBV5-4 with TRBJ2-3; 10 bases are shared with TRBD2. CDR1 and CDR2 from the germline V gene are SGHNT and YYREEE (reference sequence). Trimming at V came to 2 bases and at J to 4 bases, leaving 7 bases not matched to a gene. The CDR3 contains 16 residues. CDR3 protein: CASSLSGRAGADTQYF. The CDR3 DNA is TGTGCCAGCAGCTTAAGCGGGAGGGCCGGCGCAGATACGCAGTATTTT.

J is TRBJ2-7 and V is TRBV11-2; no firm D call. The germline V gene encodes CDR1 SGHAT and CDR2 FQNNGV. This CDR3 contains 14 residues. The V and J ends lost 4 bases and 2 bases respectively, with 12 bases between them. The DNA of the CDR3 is TGTGCCAGCAGCTCGGCCTGGAATCCCTACGAGCAGTACTTC. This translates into CASSSAWNPYEQYF.

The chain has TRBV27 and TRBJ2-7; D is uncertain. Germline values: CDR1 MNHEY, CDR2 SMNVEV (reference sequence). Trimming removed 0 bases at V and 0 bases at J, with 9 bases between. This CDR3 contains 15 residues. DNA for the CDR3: TGTGCCAGCAGTTTATCGTGGAAACTCTCCTACGAGCAGTACTTC. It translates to CASSLSWKLSYEQYF.

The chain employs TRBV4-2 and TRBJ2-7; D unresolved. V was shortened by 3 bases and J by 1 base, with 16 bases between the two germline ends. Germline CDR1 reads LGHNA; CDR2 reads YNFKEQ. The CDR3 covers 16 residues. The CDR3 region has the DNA TGTGCCAGCAGCCACCTCCCGGACCGAGGTTCCTACGAGCAGTACTTC. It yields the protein CASSHLPDRGSYEQYF.

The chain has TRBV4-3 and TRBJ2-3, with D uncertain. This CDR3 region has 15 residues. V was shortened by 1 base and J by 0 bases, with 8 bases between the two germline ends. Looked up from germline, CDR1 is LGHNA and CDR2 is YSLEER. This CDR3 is CASSQGISSTDTQYF. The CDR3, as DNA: TGCGCCAGCAGCCAAGGGATCTCTAGCACAGATACGCAGTATTTT.